Below, one TCR beta chain is given with its context. The antigen remains undetermined. Some clones are missing from TCRdb's copy, which holds only in-frame ones; the method was immunoSEQ multiplex PCR. The repertoire holds about 20,000 clones, with roughly four fifths as singletons. The sample originates from a study of a mutant IDH1 vaccine in newly diagnosed glioma. The wider study: The patients received vaccinations eight times, in weeks 1, 3, 5, 7, 11, 15, 19 and 23. Vaccination began 4-6 weeks post radiotherapy alone, or with temozolomide cycles.

Indicated time point: week 23, last vaccination. The content of each vaccine dose was 300 ug of mutant IDH1 20-mer peptide, and topical imiquimod accompanied it. Donors' newly diagnosed IDH1-mutant WHO grade 3 or 4 astrocytomas lacked nuclear ATRX. Findings and caveats of the study: Changes in top peripheral clonotypes did not appear linked to pseudoprogression.

Germline CDR1 reads MNHEY; CDR2 reads SVGAGI. This CDR3 spans 15 amino acids. V was clipped by 0 bases and J by 5 bases, with 13 bases between them. The sequence was obtained from a man aged 25 to 40 with glioma. This chain links TRBV6-5 with TRBJ1-2, with D perhaps matching TRBD1 (5 bases). Material: PBMCs, obtained from a glioma patient whose treatment included an IDH1 peptide vaccine. CDR3 nucleotides: TGTGCCAGCAGTTACTCGACAGATCTACTTTATGGCTACACCTTC. It encodes CASSYSTDLLYGYTF.